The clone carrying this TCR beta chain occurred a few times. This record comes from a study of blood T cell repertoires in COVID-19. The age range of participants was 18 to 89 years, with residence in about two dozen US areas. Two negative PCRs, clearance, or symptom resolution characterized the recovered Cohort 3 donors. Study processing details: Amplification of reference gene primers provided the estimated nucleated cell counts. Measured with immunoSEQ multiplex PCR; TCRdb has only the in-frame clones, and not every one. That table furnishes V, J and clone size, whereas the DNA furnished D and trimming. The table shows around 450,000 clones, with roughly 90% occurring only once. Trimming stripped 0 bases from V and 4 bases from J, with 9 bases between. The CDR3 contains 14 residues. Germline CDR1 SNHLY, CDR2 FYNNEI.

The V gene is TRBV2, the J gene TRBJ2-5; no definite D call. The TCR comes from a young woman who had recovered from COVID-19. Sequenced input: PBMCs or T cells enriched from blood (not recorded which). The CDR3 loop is CASSEASEVETQYF. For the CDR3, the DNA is TGTGCCAGCAGTGAAGCATCAGAGGTAGAGACCCAGTACTTC.